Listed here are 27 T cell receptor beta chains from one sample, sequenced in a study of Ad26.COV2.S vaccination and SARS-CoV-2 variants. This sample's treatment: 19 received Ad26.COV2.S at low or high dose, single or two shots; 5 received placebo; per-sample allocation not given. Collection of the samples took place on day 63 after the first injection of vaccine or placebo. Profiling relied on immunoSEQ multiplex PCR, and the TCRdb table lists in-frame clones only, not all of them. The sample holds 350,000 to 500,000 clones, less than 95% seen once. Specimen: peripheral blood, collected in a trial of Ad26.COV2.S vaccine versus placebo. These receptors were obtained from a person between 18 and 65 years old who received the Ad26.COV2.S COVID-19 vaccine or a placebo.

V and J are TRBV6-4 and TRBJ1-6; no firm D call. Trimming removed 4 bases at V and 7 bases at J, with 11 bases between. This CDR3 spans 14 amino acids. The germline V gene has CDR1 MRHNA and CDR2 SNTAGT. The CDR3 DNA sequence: TGTGCCAGCAGTGGTACCCCGGGGAATTCACCCCTCCACTTT. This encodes CASSGTPGNSPLHF.

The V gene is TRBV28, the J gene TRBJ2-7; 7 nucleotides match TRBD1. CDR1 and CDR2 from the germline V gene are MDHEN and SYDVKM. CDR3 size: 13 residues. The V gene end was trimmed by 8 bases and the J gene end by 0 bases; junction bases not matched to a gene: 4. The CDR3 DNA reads TGTGCCAGCGAACAGGGGAGCTCCTACGAGCAGTACTTC. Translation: CASEQGSSYEQYF.

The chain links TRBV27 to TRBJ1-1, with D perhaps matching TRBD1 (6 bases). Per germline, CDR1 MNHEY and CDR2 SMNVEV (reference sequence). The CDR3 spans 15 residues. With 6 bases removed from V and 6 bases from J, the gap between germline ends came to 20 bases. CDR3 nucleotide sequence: TGTGCCAGCAGACCAGAAACAGGGTCGAGGCCTGAAGCTTTCTTT. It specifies CASRPETGSRPEAFF.

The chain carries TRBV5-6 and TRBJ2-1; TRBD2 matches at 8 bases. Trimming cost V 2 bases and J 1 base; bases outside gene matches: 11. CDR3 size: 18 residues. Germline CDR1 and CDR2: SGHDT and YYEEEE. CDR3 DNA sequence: TGTGCCAGCAGCTTCGTGAGTAGCGGGACGTTTTCCTACAATGAGCAGTTCTTC. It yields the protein CASSFVSSGTFSYNEQFF.

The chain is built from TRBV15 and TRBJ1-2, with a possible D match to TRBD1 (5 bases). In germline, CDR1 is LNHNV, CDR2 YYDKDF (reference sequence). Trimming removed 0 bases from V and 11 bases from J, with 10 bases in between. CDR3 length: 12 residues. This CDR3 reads CATSRDWGPYTF. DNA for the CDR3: TGTGCCACCAGCAGAGATTGGGGCCCGTACACCTTC.

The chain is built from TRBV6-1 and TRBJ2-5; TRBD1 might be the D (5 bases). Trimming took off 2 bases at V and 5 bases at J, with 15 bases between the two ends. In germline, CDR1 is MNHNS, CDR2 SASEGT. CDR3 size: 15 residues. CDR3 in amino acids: CASSEPPGLGETQYF. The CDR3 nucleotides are TGTGCCAGCAGTGAACCCCCAGGGTTAGGGGAGACCCAGTACTTC.

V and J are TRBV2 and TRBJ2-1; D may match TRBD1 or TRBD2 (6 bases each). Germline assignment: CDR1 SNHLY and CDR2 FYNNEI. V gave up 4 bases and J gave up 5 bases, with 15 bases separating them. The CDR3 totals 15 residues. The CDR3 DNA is TGTGCCAGCAGTGTTGAGGGGGGCAAAAACAATGAGCAGTTCTTC. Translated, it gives CASSVEGGKNNEQFF.

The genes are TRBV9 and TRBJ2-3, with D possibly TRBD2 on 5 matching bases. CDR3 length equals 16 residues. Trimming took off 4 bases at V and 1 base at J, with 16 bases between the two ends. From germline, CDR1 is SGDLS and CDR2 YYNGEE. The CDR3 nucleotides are TGTGCCAGCAGCCGGGTAGGAGGCAGTGGCACAGATACGCAGTATTTT. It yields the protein CASSRVGGSGTDTQYF.

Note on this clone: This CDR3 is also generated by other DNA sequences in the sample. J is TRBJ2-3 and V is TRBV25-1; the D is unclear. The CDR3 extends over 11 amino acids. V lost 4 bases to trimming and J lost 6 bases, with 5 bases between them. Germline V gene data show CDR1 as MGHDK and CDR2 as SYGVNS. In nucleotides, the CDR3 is TGTGCCAGCAGTGTGGGGGATACGCAGTATTTT. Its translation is CASSVGDTQYF.

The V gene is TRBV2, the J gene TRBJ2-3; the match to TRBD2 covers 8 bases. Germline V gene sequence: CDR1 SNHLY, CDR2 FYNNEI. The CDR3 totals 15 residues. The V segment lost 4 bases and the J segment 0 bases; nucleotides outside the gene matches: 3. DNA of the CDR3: TGTGCCAGCAGTGCGTCTAGCGGGAGCACAGATACGCAGTATTTT. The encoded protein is CASSASSGSTDTQYF. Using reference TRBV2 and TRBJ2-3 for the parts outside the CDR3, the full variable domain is EPEVTQTPSHQVTQMGQEVILRCVPISNHLYFYWYRQILGQKVEFLVSFYNNEISEKSEIFDDQFSVERPDGSNFTLKIRSTKLEDSAMYFCASSASSGSTDTQYFGPGTRLTVL.

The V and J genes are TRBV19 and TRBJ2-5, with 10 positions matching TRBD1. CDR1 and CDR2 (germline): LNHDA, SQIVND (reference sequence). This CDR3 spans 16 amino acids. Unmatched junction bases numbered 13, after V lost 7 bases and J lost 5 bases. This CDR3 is CASTPGGQGLMETQYF. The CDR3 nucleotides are TGTGCCAGTACCCCTGGGGGACAGGGGTTGATGGAGACCCAGTACTTC. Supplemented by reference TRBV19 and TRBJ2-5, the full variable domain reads DGGITQSPKYLFRKEGQNVTLSCEQNLNHDAMYWYRQDPGQGLRLIYYSQIVNDFQKGDIAEGYSVSREKKESFPLTVTSAQKNPTAFYLCASTPGGQGLMETQYFGPGTRLLVL.

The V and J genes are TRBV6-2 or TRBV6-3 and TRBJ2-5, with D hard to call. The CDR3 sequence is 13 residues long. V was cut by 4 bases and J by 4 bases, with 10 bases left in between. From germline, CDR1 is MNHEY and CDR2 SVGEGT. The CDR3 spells CASSFKESETQYF. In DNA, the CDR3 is TGTGCCAGCAGTTTTAAAGAATCAGAGACCCAGTACTTC.

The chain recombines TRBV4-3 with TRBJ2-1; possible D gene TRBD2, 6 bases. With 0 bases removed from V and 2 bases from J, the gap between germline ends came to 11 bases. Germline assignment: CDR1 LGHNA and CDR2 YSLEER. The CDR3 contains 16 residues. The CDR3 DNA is TGCGCCAGCAGCCAAGAAAGGCTAGCGCCCTACAATGAGCAGTTCTTC. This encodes CASSQERLAPYNEQFF.

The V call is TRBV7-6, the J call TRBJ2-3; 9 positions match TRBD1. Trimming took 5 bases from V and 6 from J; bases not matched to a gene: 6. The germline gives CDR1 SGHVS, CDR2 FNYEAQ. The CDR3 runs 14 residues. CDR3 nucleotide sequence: TGTGCCAGCAGCCCTAGGGACAGGGTTGATACGCAGTATTTT. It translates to CASSPRDRVDTQYF.

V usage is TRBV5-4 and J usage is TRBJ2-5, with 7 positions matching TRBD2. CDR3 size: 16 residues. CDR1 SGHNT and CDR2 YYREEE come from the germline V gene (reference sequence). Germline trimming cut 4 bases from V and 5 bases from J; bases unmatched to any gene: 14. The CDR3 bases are TGTGCCAGCAGCCCAGGCAGGGCTAGCGGTACTGAGACCCAGTACTTC. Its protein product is CASSPGRASGTETQYF.

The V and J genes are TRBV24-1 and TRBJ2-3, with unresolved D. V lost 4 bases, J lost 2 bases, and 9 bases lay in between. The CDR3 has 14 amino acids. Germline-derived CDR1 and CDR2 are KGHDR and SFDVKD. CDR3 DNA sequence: TGTGCCACCAGTGAGACGGGTCCCACAGATACGCAGTATTTT. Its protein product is CATSETGPTDTQYF.

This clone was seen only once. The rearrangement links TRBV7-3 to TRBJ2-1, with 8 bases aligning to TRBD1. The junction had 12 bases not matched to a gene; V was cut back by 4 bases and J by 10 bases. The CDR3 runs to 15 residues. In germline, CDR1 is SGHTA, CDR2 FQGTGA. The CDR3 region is CASSSGQGRLREQFF. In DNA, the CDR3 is TGTGCCAGCAGCTCCGGACAGGGACGTCTACGGGAGCAGTTCTTC.

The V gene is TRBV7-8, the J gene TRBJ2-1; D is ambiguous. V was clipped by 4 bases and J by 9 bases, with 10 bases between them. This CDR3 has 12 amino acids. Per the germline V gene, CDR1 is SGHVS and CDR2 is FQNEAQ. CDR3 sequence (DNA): TGTGCCAGCAGCTCGAGGTGGGGTGAGCAGTTCTTC. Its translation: CASSSRWGEQFF.

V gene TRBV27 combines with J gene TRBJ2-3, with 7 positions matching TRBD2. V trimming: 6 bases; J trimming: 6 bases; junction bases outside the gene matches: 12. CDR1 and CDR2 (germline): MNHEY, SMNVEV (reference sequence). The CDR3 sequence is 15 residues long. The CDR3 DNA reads TGTGCCAGCAGCCCTGAGTGGGCGGGAGCCGATACGCAGTATTTT. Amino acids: CASSPEWAGADTQYF.

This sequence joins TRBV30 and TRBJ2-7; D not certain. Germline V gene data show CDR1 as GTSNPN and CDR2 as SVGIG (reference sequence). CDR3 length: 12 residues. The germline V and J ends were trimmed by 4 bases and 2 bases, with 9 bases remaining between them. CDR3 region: CAWITGPYEQYF. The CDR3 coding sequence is TGTGCCTGGATCACGGGTCCCTACGAGCAGTACTTC.

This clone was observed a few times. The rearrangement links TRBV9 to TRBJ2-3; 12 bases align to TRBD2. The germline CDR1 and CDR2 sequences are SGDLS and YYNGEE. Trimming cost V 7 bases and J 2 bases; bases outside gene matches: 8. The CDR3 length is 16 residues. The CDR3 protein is CASAIGTSGSTDTQYF. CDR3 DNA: TGTGCCAGCGCAATCGGGACTAGCGGGTCCACAGATACGCAGTATTTT.

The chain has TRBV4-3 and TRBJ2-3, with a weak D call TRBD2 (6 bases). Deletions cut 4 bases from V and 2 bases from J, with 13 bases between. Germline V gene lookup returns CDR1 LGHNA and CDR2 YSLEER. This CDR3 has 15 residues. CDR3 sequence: CASSLVAAYTDTQYF. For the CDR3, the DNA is TGCGCCAGCAGCCTGGTAGCGGCCTACACAGATACGCAGTATTTT.

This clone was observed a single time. The CDR3 here is CSVEPWTSGSTDTQYF. Here the CDR3 DNA reads TGCAGCGTTGAGCCCTGGACTAGCGGGAGCACAGATACGCAGTATTTT. The chain recombines TRBV29-1 with TRBJ2-3; TRBD2 matches at 11 bases. There are 16 residues in the CDR3. Germline loops: CDR1 SQVTM, CDR2 ANQGSEA. The junction had 5 bases not matched to a gene; V was cut back by 3 bases and J by 0 bases.

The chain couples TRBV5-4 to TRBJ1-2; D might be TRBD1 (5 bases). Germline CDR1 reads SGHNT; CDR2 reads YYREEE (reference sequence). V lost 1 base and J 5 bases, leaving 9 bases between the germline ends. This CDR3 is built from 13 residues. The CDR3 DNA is TGTGCCAGCAGCTTGTCCCAGGGATATGGCTACACCTTC. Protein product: CASSLSQGYGYTF.

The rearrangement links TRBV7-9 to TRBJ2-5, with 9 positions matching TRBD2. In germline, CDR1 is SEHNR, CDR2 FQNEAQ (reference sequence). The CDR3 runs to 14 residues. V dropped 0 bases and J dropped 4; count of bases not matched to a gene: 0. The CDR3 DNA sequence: TGTGCCAGCAGCTTAGCGACTAGCGGAGAGACCCAGTACTTC. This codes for CASSLATSGETQYF.

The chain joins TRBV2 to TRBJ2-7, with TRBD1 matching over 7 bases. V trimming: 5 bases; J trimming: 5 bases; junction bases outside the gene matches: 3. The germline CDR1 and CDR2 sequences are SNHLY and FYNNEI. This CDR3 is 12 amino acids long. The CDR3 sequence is CASSYRGHEQYF. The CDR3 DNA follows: TGTGCCAGCAGTTACAGGGGCCACGAGCAGTACTTC.

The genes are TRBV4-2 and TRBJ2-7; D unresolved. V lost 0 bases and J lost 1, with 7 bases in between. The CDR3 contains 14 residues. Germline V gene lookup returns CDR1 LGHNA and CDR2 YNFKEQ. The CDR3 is CASSQEEGSYEQYF. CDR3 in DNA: TGTGCCAGCAGCCAAGAGGAAGGTTCCTACGAGCAGTACTTC.